This TCR beta chain comes out of a study of blood T cell repertoires in COVID-19. TCRdb's table, derived via immunoSEQ multiplex PCR, lists solely in-frame clones and lacks some. The sample contains nearly 350,000 clones, about 90% of which appear only once. CDR3 size: 16 residues. V shed 3 bases and J shed 0 bases, with 13 bases lying between them. Germline-derived CDR1 and CDR2 are MGHDK and SYGVNS. Sequenced: PBMCs or T cells enriched from blood (not recorded which). The clonotype comes from a woman aged 30 to 39 who had recovered from COVID-19. The rearrangement joins TRBV25-1 to TRBJ2-3; D might be TRBD2 (7 bases). CDR3 coding DNA: TGTGCCAGCAGTGAGGGGAGGGGGGCTAGCACAGATACGCAGTATTTT. It encodes CASSEGRGASTDTQYF.